This T cell receptor (beta chain) is from a study of blood T cell repertoires in COVID-19. Study at large: PBMCs, B-cell-depleted T cells, or T cells provided the cDNA or gDNA that made up the material.

CDR3 size: 13 residues. Trimming shortened V by 4 bases and J by 6 bases, and 10 bases separated the two germline ends. Profiled with immunoSEQ multiplex PCR; TCRdb holds only in-frame clones, not every one. This table holds about 110,000 clones, about two thirds found once. The source material was peripheral blood. The receptor was isolated from a human donor with acute or convalescent COVID-19. The donor label of this sample is uncertain. This chain links TRBV12-3 or TRBV12-4 with TRBJ1-5; D ambiguous. For the CDR3, the DNA is TGTGCCAGCAGTTCCACGGACTTTCAGCCCCAGCATTTT. Translated: CASSSTDFQPQHF.